This T cell receptor beta chain derives from a study of read filtering for tumor transcriptome and immune sequencing. Many counts were recorded for this clonotype. The CDR3 totals 16 residues. CDR1 and CDR2 from the germline V gene are PRHDT and FYEKMQ (reference sequence). The ends lost 5 bases at V and 9 bases at J; junction bases unmatched: 9. The library was built from around 400 ng RNA with molecular barcoded adaptors for alpha/delta and beta/gamma chains. Each CDR3 protein gets one entry after TCRdb re-called the reads with MiXCR. This sample has approximately 40,000 distinct CDR3 sequences, with roughly an eighth found just once.

The sequence came from a donor at least 40 years old with multiple myeloma. The sequenced sample was a population of CD138-negative cells sorted from bone marrow. The chain recombines TRBV13 with TRBJ2-1; 14 nucleotides align to TRBD2. The DNA of the CDR3 is TGTGCCAGCAGCGCCCGACTAGCGGGAGGGCCTAGTGAGCAGTTCTTC. It codes for CASSARLAGGPSEQFF.